This TCR beta chain is drawn from a study of T cells in Graves' hyperthyroidism and ophthalmopathy. Study-level background: Peripheral blood was secured at the point of initial diagnosis, before any treatment.

Newly diagnosed patients aged 18 to 65 had hyperthyroidism of under 2 months' duration. The CDR3 has 15 residues. J was trimmed by 2 bases and V by 2 bases; bases with no gene match: 7. Germline lookup yields CDR1 GTSNPN and CDR2 SVGIG (reference sequence). Amplification yielded TCR beta CDR3 regions, with RNA transcripts as the source. An initial round of RT-PCR targeting the TCR CDR3 relied on the HTBI primer set. In TCRdb, the multiplex PCR reads were re-called with MiXCR into one record per CDR3 protein. The sample lists about 570,000 distinct CDR3 sequences, approximately 14% seen once, with roughly 13% in the top ten. This clonotype was seen at least ten times. Its antigen is still unknown. Study results and caveats: Progression to ophthalmopathy was predicted a median of approximately 6.4 months early. Blood samples included most of the expanded thyroid clonotypes exceeding 0.001.

Material for sequencing was blood. This sequence was found in a woman aged 40 to 50 with Graves' hyperthyroidism. The chain recombines TRBV30 with TRBJ2-5; 8 nucleotides match TRBD2. This CDR3 reads CAWSIGGGPQETQYF. The CDR3 DNA is TGTGCCTGGAGTATCGGGGGGGGGCCACAAGAGACCCAGTACTTC.